This TCR beta chain was identified in a study of blood T cell repertoires in COVID-19. Study as a whole: The United States, Italy and Spain provided the acute and convalescent COVID-19 samples.

TCRdb's copy holds only in-frame clones and misses some; the assay was immunoSEQ multiplex PCR. This sample has roughly 63,000 clones, with 78% found just once. The CDR3 totals 14 residues. Trimming took 5 bases from V and 4 from J; bases not matched to a gene: 5. In germline, CDR1 is SEHNR, CDR2 FQNEAQ (reference sequence). The clonotype was recovered from a man older than 75 with acute or convalescent COVID-19. The sample taken for sequencing was peripheral blood. The rearrangement links TRBV7-9 to TRBJ1-2, with 9 bases identical to TRBD1. CDR3 residues: CASSLGQGTYGYTF. CDR3 in DNA: TGTGCCAGCAGCCTGGGACAGGGAACCTATGGCTACACCTTC.